This T cell receptor beta chain was identified in a study of blood T cell repertoires in COVID-19. On the study more broadly: The origin of the acute and convalescent COVID-19 samples was the United States, Italy and Spain. T cells, B-cell-depleted T cells, or PBMCs supplied cDNA or gDNA.

During active infection, Seattle patients enrolled and were then monitored through disease. Per the authors' pipeline: Scientists estimated how many nucleated cells there were by amplifying reference gene primers. Sequencing was performed with immunoSEQ multiplex PCR; in TCRdb, only in-frame clones are kept and a portion is missing. The V and J calls and clone size come from that table; D and trimming were worked out from the DNA. The table lists roughly 250,000 clones, roughly nine tenths of them singletons, with about an eighth in the top ten. V shed 6 bases and J 3 bases; nucleotides not matched to a gene: 3. CDR3 size: 14 residues. The V gene's germline CDR1 is MNHEY and CDR2 SMNVEV (reference sequence).

The gene calls are TRBV27 and TRBJ1-1; 11 bases line up with TRBD1. The sequencing sample was made of peripheral blood. This TCR was recovered from a woman in her 30s with COVID-19, enrolled during active disease. CDR3 in amino acids: CASRRDRGDTEAFF. The DNA of the CDR3 is TGTGCCAGCAGGAGGGACAGGGGGGACACTGAAGCTTTCTTT.